This section outlines one TCR beta chain sequence together with its context. Its antigen is unidentified. Sequencing of TCR beta covered CD8+ and CD4+ T cells obtained from blood. FACS was used to enrich TEMRA cells, whereas the CD8+ and CD4+ T cells were obtained by negative isolation. This sample was taken from a study of CD8 T cells in Susac syndrome. Study-wide points: The study's TCR sequencing and HLA analysis drew on a certain number of individuals. That number was acknowledged as relatively small.

The V segment lost 5 bases and the J segment 0 bases; nucleotides outside the gene matches: 21. The germline V gene has CDR1 SGHAT and CDR2 FQNNGV. The CDR3 is 20 residues long. Random hexamers primed reverse transcription of about 0.45 to 1 ug RNA. TCRdb reprocessed the immunoSEQ multiplex PCR reads via MiXCR and lists one record per CDR3 protein. The sample includes around 280,000 distinct CDR3 sequences, about 91% of them seen just once. This chain connects TRBV11-2 to TRBJ1-1; the match to TRBD1 covers 7 bases. This TCR came from a human donor with multiple sclerosis. Sequencing used CD4+ T cells from PBMCs. CDR3 amino acids: CASSPSPPRQGDRLNTEAFF. DNA for the CDR3: TGTGCCAGCAGCCCTAGCCCCCCTCGACAGGGCGATAGGTTGAACACTGAAGCTTTCTTT. Complete variable domain (other parts from reference TRBV11-2 and TRBJ1-1): EAGVAQSPRYKIIEKRQSVAFWCNPISGHATLYWYQQILGQGPKLLIQFQNNGVVDDSQLPKDRFSAERLKGVDSTLKIQPAKLEDSAVYLCASSPSPPRQGDRLNTEAFFGQGTRLTVV.